This TCR beta chain was sequenced in a study of cytomegalovirus exposure and HLA in healthy donors. The table came from immunoSEQ multiplex PCR; TCRdb's copy has only in-frame clones and leaves some out. The sample holds 150,000 or so clones, 86% seen once. Study-level points and caveats: Altogether, 160 or so TCR beta chains were recorded as cytomegalovirus-associated. Most sequenced TCRs were rare (though some public TCRs occurred in many donors). Reports showed the classifier diagnosing cytomegalovirus status with high specificity and sensitivity.

Points on this clone: The antigen is unknown. This CDR3 is also generated by other DNA sequences in the sample.

CDR3 size: 14 residues. Germline V gene lookup returns CDR1 MRHNA and CDR2 SNTAGT. Trimming took off 2 bases at V and 0 bases at J, with 5 bases between the two ends. This TCR was recovered from a man aged 18-30 years in good health and CMV-seropositive. Sequenced material: PBMCs. This chain connects TRBV6-4 to TRBJ2-1, with D perhaps matching TRBD2 (5 bases). CDR3 sequence: CASSDGSSYNEQFF. The CDR3 bases are TGTGCCAGCAGTGACGGGAGCTCCTACAATGAGCAGTTCTTC.